One and the same sample provided the 30 T cell receptor beta chains below, sequenced in a study of CD4+ T cells in melanoma. Sequencing used immunoSEQ multiplex PCR; TCRdb keeps in-frame clones, though not all of them. The sample has about 110,000 clones, 92% seen once. The sample consisted of peripheral blood. These receptors were taken from a human donor with melanoma.

This chain connects TRBV28 to TRBJ2-3; the match to TRBD2 covers 15 bases. Trimming took 3 bases from V and 7 from J; bases not matched to a gene: 2. The CDR3 is 15 amino acids. Germline V lookup: CDR1 MDHEN, CDR2 SYDVKM. The CDR3 DNA reads TGTGCCAGCAGTTTTGGGACTAGCGGGAGGAATACGCAGTATTTT. This codes for CASSFGTSGRNTQYF.

V is TRBV4-3 and J is TRBJ2-7, with 8 bases lining up with TRBD2. Germline trimming cut 3 bases from V and 2 bases from J; bases unmatched to any gene: 6. The CDR3 has 15 residues. Germline V lookup: CDR1 LGHNA, CDR2 YSLEER. CDR3 nucleotides: TGCGCCAGCAGCCACGAACTAGCGGAACCCTACGAGCAGTACTTC. Protein sequence: CASSHELAEPYEQYF.

This clone was observed once. This chain connects TRBV5-5 to TRBJ2-3; 11 bases are a match to TRBD2. The CDR3 covers 16 residues. Germline V gene lookup returns CDR1 SGHKS and CDR2 YYEKEE (reference sequence). Trimming took 2 bases from V and 5 from J; bases not matched to a gene: 7. This chain's CDR3 is CASSFLAGGRVDTQYF. The CDR3 DNA reads as TGTGCCAGCAGCTTCCTAGCGGGGGGCCGCGTAGATACGCAGTATTTT. Full variable domain (remainder filled in from reference TRBV5-5 and TRBJ2-3): DAGVTQSPTHLIKTRGQQVTLRCSPISGHKSVSWYQQVLGQGPQFIFQYYEKEERGRGNFPDRFSARQFPNYSSELNVNALLLGDSALYLCASSFLAGGRVDTQYFGPGTRLTVL.

The J gene is TRBJ2-2, the V gene TRBV7-9, with TRBD2 identical over 8 bases. CDR1 and CDR2 (germline): SEHNR, FQNEAQ (reference sequence). The CDR3 consists of 15 residues. J was trimmed by 7 bases and V by 5 bases; bases with no gene match: 9. The CDR3 is CASSPGTRIFGELFF. The CDR3 DNA reads as TGTGCCAGCAGCCCCGGGACTAGGATTTTCGGGGAGCTGTTTTTT.

The chain carries TRBV9 and TRBJ1-2; the D is unclear. Per the germline V gene, CDR1 is SGDLS and CDR2 is YYNGEE. V shed 3 bases and J shed 5 bases, with 14 bases lying between them. This CDR3 spans 14 amino acids. The CDR3 spells CASSGPGWVYGYTF. Written as DNA, the CDR3 is TGTGCCAGCAGCGGACCGGGCTGGGTGTATGGCTACACCTTC.

This chain connects TRBV4-1 to TRBJ2-1, with 7 bases lining up with TRBD2. The CDR3 spans 18 residues. Trimming took 3 bases from V and 6 from J; bases not matched to a gene: 17. Germline CDR1 and CDR2: MGHRA and YSYEKL. This CDR3 reads CASSQRTLVLRESNEQFF. The CDR3 nucleotides are TGCGCCAGCAGCCAGAGGACTCTCGTTCTGCGGGAGAGCAATGAGCAGTTCTTC.

This chain connects TRBV19 to TRBJ2-1; 11 nucleotides line up with TRBD2. V lost 7 bases, J lost 2 bases, and 10 bases stayed unmatched. Germline V gene data show CDR1 as LNHDA and CDR2 as SQIVND (reference sequence). The CDR3 sequence is 17 residues long. The DNA for the CDR3 is TGTGCCAGTATGGGGGTGACTAGCGGGGTCCCCTACAATGAGCAGTTCTTC. Its protein is CASMGVTSGVPYNEQFF.

The V call is TRBV5-1, the J call TRBJ2-1; possible D gene TRBD2, 5 bases. The germline V and J ends were trimmed by 0 bases and 1 base, with 8 bases remaining between them. CDR3 length: 15 residues. Germline V gene data show CDR1 as SGHRS and CDR2 as YFSETQ. The CDR3 here is CASSLEAGSYNEQFF. The CDR3 region has the DNA TGCGCCAGCAGCTTGGAGGCGGGTTCCTACAATGAGCAGTTCTTC.

CDR3 sequence: CASSYWDTQYF. In DNA form, the CDR3 reads TGTGCCAGCAGTTACTGGGATACGCAGTATTTT. The chain has TRBV6-5 and TRBJ2-3, with D unresolved. There are 11 residues in the CDR3. V lost 1 base and J lost 6, with 2 bases in between. CDR1 and CDR2 from the germline V gene are MNHEY and SVGAGI.

This clone is a singleton in its sample. J is TRBJ2-1 and V is TRBV5-1; 8 bases map to TRBD1. V was clipped by 7 bases and J by 5 bases; unmatched bases: 5. Per the germline V gene, CDR1 is SGHRS and CDR2 is YFSETQ. The CDR3 runs to 13 residues. In nucleotides, the CDR3 is TGCGCCAGCGGAAGGACAGGGAACAATGAGCAGTTCTTC. It encodes CASGRTGNNEQFF.

This clone was recorded once. J is TRBJ2-2 and V is TRBV11-2; 7 bases align to TRBD2. V lost 0 bases to trimming and J lost 6 bases; unmatched junction nucleotides: 13. CDR1 SGHAT and CDR2 FQNNGV come from the germline V gene. The CDR3 sequence is 18 residues long. The CDR3 nucleotides are TGTGCCAGCAGCTTAGATGCCCTCCGGACTAGTGGCGCCGGGGAGCTGTTTTTT. Translation gives CASSLDALRTSGAGELFF.

V and J are TRBV19 and TRBJ2-1; TRBD2 aligns across 11 bases. Per germline, CDR1 LNHDA and CDR2 SQIVND (reference sequence). The trim removed 3 bases at V and 7 bases at J, leaving 11 bases unmatched. This CDR3 spans 17 amino acids. The CDR3 spells CASSMVAGGRPENEQFF. As DNA, the CDR3 is TGTGCCAGTAGTATGGTAGCGGGGGGGCGCCCCGAAAATGAGCAGTTCTTC.

The chain has TRBV5-6 and TRBJ2-2, with 7 bases fitting TRBD1. The CDR3 loop spans 13 amino acids. The V gene's germline CDR1 is SGHDT and CDR2 YYEEEE. With 4 bases clipped from V and 6 bases from J, the junction kept 3 bases outside the gene matches. The CDR3 nucleotides are TGTGCCAGCAGCCAGGGGGTCGCCGGGGAGCTGTTTTTT. It specifies CASSQGVAGELFF.

V is TRBV10-2 and J is TRBJ2-7; 7 nucleotides line up with TRBD2. Germline lookup yields CDR1 WSHSY and CDR2 SAAADI. Trimming took 2 bases from V and 1 from J; bases not matched to a gene: 11. The CDR3 sequence is 17 residues long. The CDR3: CASSENSWLAVSYEQYF. The DNA for the CDR3 is TGCGCCAGCAGTGAGAACTCTTGGCTAGCGGTATCCTACGAGCAGTACTTC.

The chain combines TRBV6-5 with TRBJ1-2; D remains ambiguous. Germline assignment: CDR1 MNHEY and CDR2 SVGAGI. The CDR3 consists of 13 residues. Trimming removed 2 bases at V and 4 bases at J, with 8 bases between. Written as DNA, the CDR3 is TGTGCCAGCAGTTACGAGGGTCGCTATGGCTACACCTTC. Translated: CASSYEGRYGYTF.

The chain joins TRBV18 to TRBJ2-7; 7 bases are shared with TRBD1. The V gene's germline CDR1 is KGHSH and CDR2 LQKENI. The length of the CDR3 is 13 residues. After removal of 0 bases from V and 4 bases from J, the junction contained 0 bases not matched to a gene. CDR3 DNA sequence: TGTGCCAGCTCACCACCACAGGGGTACGAGCAGTACTTC. It encodes CASSPPQGYEQYF.

The genes are TRBV7-2 and TRBJ2-5; TRBD2 is a possible D gene (6 bases). This CDR3 spans 14 amino acids. CDR1 and CDR2 (germline): SGHTA, FQGNSA. Trimming removed 6 bases at V and 7 bases at J, with 18 bases between. CDR3 DNA sequence: TGTGCCAGCAGGCTAGAGGCCGGGAGCGGGACCCAGTACTTC. Translated: CASRLEAGSGTQYF. Full variable domain (outside the CDR3, taken from reference TRBV7-2 and TRBJ2-5): GAGVSQSPSNKVTEKGKDVELRCDPISGHTALYWYRQSLGQGLEFLIYFQGNSAPDKSGLPSDRFSAERTGGSVSTLTIQRTQQEDSAVYLCASRLEAGSGTQYFGPGTRLLVL.

The chain joins TRBV7-2 to TRBJ2-2; weak D call: TRBD2 (6 bases). Per the germline V gene, CDR1 is SGHTA and CDR2 is FQGNSA. Trimming removed 2 bases at V and 2 bases at J, with 12 bases between. CDR3 size: 16 residues. The DNA for the CDR3 is TGTGCCAGCAGCTTAACCGGGAGTAAAAACACCGGGGAGCTGTTTTTT. As protein: CASSLTGSKNTGELFF.

The V and J genes are TRBV29-1 and TRBJ2-2, with D unresolved. Germline CDR1 reads SQVTM; CDR2 reads ANQGSEA. Trimming took off 7 bases at V and 3 bases at J, with 12 bases between the two ends. This CDR3 region has 13 residues. CDR3 region: CSACPFDTGELFF. The CDR3 DNA follows: TGCAGCGCCTGCCCTTTTGACACCGGGGAGCTGTTTTTT.

This clone was seen once. V is TRBV21-1 and J is TRBJ2-1. TRBV21-1 constitutes a pseudogene. The CDR3 spans 15 residues. The CDR3 coding sequence is TGTGCCAGCAGCAAAAGGGGGGATTCCTACAATGAGCAGTTCTTC. Translating gives CASSKRGDSYNEQFF.

This sequence joins TRBV18 and TRBJ2-2; D not resolved. The germline CDR1 and CDR2 sequences are KGHSH and LQKENI. The CDR3 is made up of 13 amino acids. Trimming took 1 base from V and 2 from J, leaving 2 bases between them. The CDR3: CASSPRNTGELFF. CDR3 bases: TGTGCCAGCTCACCACGAAACACCGGGGAGCTGTTTTTT. Looking up the rest from reference TRBV18 and TRBJ2-2 gives the full variable domain: NAGVMQNPRHLVRRRGQEARLRCSPMKGHSHVYWYRQLPEEGLKFMVYLQKENIIDESGMPKERFSAEFPKEGPSILRIQQVVRGDSAAYFCASSPRNTGELFFGEGSRLTVL.

This clone was detected once. The chain uses TRBV11-3 and TRBJ2-3; no reliable D call. Trimming removed 2 bases at V and 1 base at J, with 13 bases between. The germline V gene encodes CDR1 SGHNT and CDR2 YENEEA. The length of the CDR3 is 16 residues. The CDR3 loop is CASSLRSSVGTDTQYF. The CDR3 nucleotides are TGTGCCAGCAGCTTAAGGTCCTCAGTAGGCACAGATACGCAGTATTTT.

This chain uses TRBV21-1 with TRBJ1-1. TRBV21-1 is annotated as a pseudogene. The CDR3 consists of 19 residues. CDR3 loop: CASSKRVRDSEGRDTEAFF. DNA for the CDR3: TGTGCCAGCAGCAAACGGGTGAGGGACAGCGAGGGGAGGGACACTGAAGCTTTCTTT.

CDR3 sequence (DNA): TGTGCCAGCAGCCCGACGGGGAGCAATCAGCCCCAGCATTTT. Translated: CASSPTGSNQPQHF. This sequence joins TRBV7-9 and TRBJ1-5; D gene unclear. CDR1 is SEHNR and CDR2 is FQNEAQ in the germline V gene (reference sequence). The V end was cut by 5 bases, the J end by 1 base, with 9 bases between. The CDR3 totals 14 residues.

The rearrangement joins TRBV11-3 to TRBJ2-3, with D perhaps matching TRBD2 (6 bases). Trimming shortened V by 2 bases and J by 6 bases, and 15 bases separated the two germline ends. Per germline, CDR1 SGHNT and CDR2 YENEEA. CDR3 length: 15 amino acids. The chain's CDR3 is CASSLRGGEFDTQYF. Here the CDR3 DNA reads TGTGCCAGCAGCTTACGGGGCGGGGAGTTTGATACGCAGTATTTT.

This clone has only one observation. The V call is TRBV27, the J call TRBJ2-3, with D perhaps TRBD2 (6 bases). The CDR3 has 15 residues. The germline gives CDR1 MNHEY, CDR2 SMNVEV (reference sequence). The germline V and J ends were trimmed by 7 bases and 0 bases, with 14 bases remaining between them. The CDR3 sequence: CASTFHGTSTDTQYF. The CDR3 bases are TGTGCCAGCACCTTTCACGGGACTAGCACAGATACGCAGTATTTT.

The gene calls are TRBV7-7 and TRBJ2-1, with D hard to call. CDR3 length: 13 amino acids. V was pared by 0 bases and J by 8 bases, with 8 bases between. The germline V gene encodes CDR1 SSHAT and CDR2 FNYEAQ (reference sequence). The DNA of the CDR3 is TGTGCCAGCAGCTTAGCGGGTAGGGATGAGCAGTTCTTC. Translating gives CASSLAGRDEQFF. Supplemented by reference TRBV7-7 and TRBJ2-1, the full variable domain reads GAGVSQSPRYKVTKRGQDVTLRCDPISSHATLYWYQQALGQGPEFLTYFNYEAQPDKSGLPSDRFSAERPEGSISTLTIQRTEQRDSAMYRCASSLAGRDEQFFGPGTRLTVL.

The rearrangement uses TRBV11-2 and TRBJ2-1; D remains unclear. Germline V gives CDR1 SGHAT, CDR2 FQNNGV. CDR3 length: 15 amino acids. Between the trimmed V and J ends, which lost 1 base and 1 base, there was a span of 8 bases. The CDR3 nucleotides read TGTGCCAGCAGCTTAGCCCCTGGATCCTACAATGAGCAGTTCTTC. Its translation is CASSLAPGSYNEQFF.

This clone has more than one count but fewer than ten. V is TRBV19 and J is TRBJ1-2; 8 nucleotides agree with TRBD1. This CDR3 has 13 amino acids. V lost 3 bases, J lost 7 bases, and 4 bases stayed unmatched. The germline CDR1 and CDR2 sequences are LNHDA and SQIVND (reference sequence). CDR3 bases: TGTGCCAGTAGTATCGGGACAGGCTCTGGCTACACCTTC. As protein: CASSIGTGSGYTF. The complete variable domain, with remaining parts taken from reference TRBV19 and TRBJ1-2, reads DGGITQSPKYLFRKEGQNVTLSCEQNLNHDAMYWYRQDPGQGLRLIYYSQIVNDFQKGDIAEGYSVSREKKESFPLTVTSAQKNPTAFYLCASSIGTGSGYTFGSGTRLTVV.

For this clone: The junction and the germline gene differ at one end; a read error may be behind it. The V call is TRBV15, the J call TRBJ2-5, with 9 bases aligning to TRBD2. The CDR3 length is 16 residues. Germline V lookup: CDR1 LNHNV, CDR2 YYDKDF (reference sequence). As DNA, the CDR3 is TGTGCCACCAGCAGAGATCAAAGACTAGCGGTAGGGACCCGGTACTTC. Encoded protein: CATSRDQRLAVGTRYF.